This entry describes one T cell receptor beta chain. Its antigen remains unidentified. These data come from a study of lymphopenia after photon versus proton radiotherapy. The CDR3 runs 15 residues. Germline lookup yields CDR1 SGHAT and CDR2 FQNNGV. V lost 6 bases and J lost 1; bases outside the gene matches: 5. Generated by immunoSEQ multiplex PCR, the TCRdb table keeps only in-frame clones and is missing some. The sample records tens of thousands of clones, approximately 91% being singletons. Whole-study results and caveats: Oligoclonal CD8+ Temra expansion after nadir drove photon patients' diversity drop.

The sequence derives from a woman in her sixties or seventies with pancreatic cancer. This chain links TRBV11-2 with TRBJ2-1, with 8 positions matching TRBD2. Sample: peripheral blood, taken from a patient treated with photon-based radiotherapy. The CDR3 bases are TGTGCCAGCAGGAAGAGCGGGAGTTCCTACAATGAGCAGTTCTTC. Its protein is CASRKSGSSYNEQFF.